A selection of T cell receptor beta chains follows, all from one sample in a study of cytomegalovirus exposure and HLA in healthy donors. Repertoires were generated with immunoSEQ multiplex PCR, while TCRdb's copy carries only in-frame clones and drops some. In the table there are under 250,000 clones, roughly 80% of which are singletons. The sequencing input was PBMCs. These TCRs come from a woman aged 18-35 years in good health and CMV-seronegative. Both conserved end residues are part of each CDR3. D genes are given only for firm matches. Clone size, where shown, is once, few, many, or a class for clones that have expanded.

>TRBD1|TRBJ2-7|once|TRBV11-2
TGTGCCAGCAGCTTAGGGGGACAGTACCGGATCCGCTACGAGCAGTACTTC
CASSLGGQYRIRYEQYF
>TRBD1|TRBJ1-4|NA|TRBV15
TGTGCCACCAGCAGCAAGGGACAGGGGGGACGCAAACTGTTTTTT
CATSSKGQGGRKLFF
>TRBD2|TRBJ2-7|once|TRBV5-4
TGTGCCAGCAGCTTAGGGACTAGCGGGAGCGTCAGTGTCTACGAGCAGTACTTC
CASSLGTSGSVSVYEQYF
>NA|TRBJ2-7|NA|TRBV27
TGTGCCAGCAGTTTATCAGGCCTAGCGAGCCTGTACTTC
CASSLSGLASLYF
>NA|TRBJ1-6|NA|TRBV5-4
TGTGCCAGCAGCTTGGTTGCGGGTAATTCACCCCTCCACTTT
CASSLVAGNSPLHF
>NA|TRBJ1-1|once|TRBV5-6
TGTGCCAGCAGCTTAAGGGTTTTGAACACTGAAGCTTTCTTT
CASSLRVLNTEAFF
>TRBD2|TRBJ2-1|NA|TRBV4-1
TGCGCCAGCAGCCAAGATCCTAGCGGGGGGGCCAATGAGCAGTTCTTC
CASSQDPSGGANEQFF
>TRBD2|TRBJ2-7|NA|TRBV28
TGTGCCAGCAGGGGGACTAGCGGGGACTACGAGCAGTACTTC
CASRGTSGDYEQYF
>NA|TRBJ2-6|NA|TRBV2
TGTGCCAGCAACAGACTGACCTTCTCTGGGGCCAACGTCCTGACTTTC
CASNRLTFSGANVLTF
>NA|TRBJ2-7|NA|TRBV11-3
TGTGCCAGCAGCGCCGGACGGGACTCCTACGAGCAGTACTTC
CASSAGRDSYEQYF
>NA|TRBJ2-1|NA|TRBV27
TGTGCCAGCAGTTTATTCCGGCCCCCGGGCCCTACCTACAATGAGCAGTTCTTC
CASSLFRPPGPTYNEQFF
>NA|TRBJ2-6|NA|TRBV27
TGTGCCAGCAGCGACGGGGGCGGGACGTCTGGGGCCAACGTCCTGACTTTC
CASSDGGGTSGANVLTF
>TRBD1|TRBJ1-4|NA|TRBV27
TGTGCCAGCAGTCGACAGGGGGCTGCGCCGGGAGAAAAACTGTTTTTT
CASSRQGAAPGEKLFF
>TRBD1|TRBJ1-2|NA|TRBV5-1
TGCGCCAGCAGCTTTCGGACAGGGGAGGACTATGGCTACACCTTC
CASSFRTGEDYGYTF
>TRBD2|TRBJ2-1|NA|TRBV10-3
TGTGCCGTGCTGGCGGGGGGGGATGAGCAGTTCTTC
CAVLAGGDEQFF
>NA|TRBJ2-5|NA|TRBV19
TGTGCCAGTAGTGGACCGTCTAGGGAGACCCAGTACTTC
CASSGPSRETQYF
>TRBD1|TRBJ1-2|NA|TRBV13
TGTGCCAGCAGTTCCAGGACAGGGAACTATGGCTACACCTTC
CASSSRTGNYGYTF
>NA|TRBJ1-5|once|TRBV28
TGTGCCAGCAGTTTTGAAGGGGCGAGGGTTCCTCATCAGCCCCAGCATTTT
CASSFEGARVPHQPQHF
>NA|TRBJ2-2|NA|TRBV4-1
TGCGCCAGCAGCCCCCGAGAGCGGACGAACACCGGGGAGCTGTTTTTT
CASSPRERTNTGELFF
>NA|TRBJ1-1|NA|TRBV19
TGTGCCAGTAGTATACGGGCAACTGATGAGGCTTTCTTT
CASSIRATDEAFF
>NA|TRBJ1-2|few|TRBV10-1
TGCGCCAGCAGTGAGTCATCTAACTATGGCTACACCTTC
CASSESSNYGYTF
>TRBD2|TRBJ2-1|NA|TRBV5-1
TGCGCCAGCTGGGGGGGACTAGCGGGGCGAAATGAGCAGTTCTTC
CASWGGLAGRNEQFF
>TRBD2|TRBJ2-7|NA|TRBV15
TGTGCCACCAGCAGTGGCGGGTTAGCGGGTCGAGCCTACGAGCAGTACTTC
CATSSGGLAGRAYEQYF
>NA|TRBJ1-1|NA|TRBV7-8
TGTGCCAGCAGCTTAGAGCCAGGGGCGAACACTGAAGCTTTCTTT
CASSLEPGANTEAFF
>TRBD1|TRBJ2-1|NA|TRBV5-1
TGCGCCAGCATGCGGTCGGGACAGGGATACGGTGAGCAGTTCTTC
CASMRSGQGYGEQFF
>NA|TRBJ1-5|NA|TRBV28
TGTGCCAGCAGCCTCGGGCGGCGCAATCAGCCCCAGCATTTT
CASSLGRRNQPQHF
>TRBD1|TRBJ1-2|few|TRBV25-1
TGTGCCAGCAGACAGGGGTTTTCGACGACCTTC
CASRQGFSTTF
>TRBD1|TRBJ2-1|NA|TRBV2
TGTGCCAACTCCCGGGACAGCTCCTACAATGAGCAGTTCTTC
CANSRDSSYNEQFF
>NA|TRBJ2-1|once|TRBV5-1
TGCGCCAGCAGCTTGAGCTCCTACAATGAGCAGTTCTTC
CASSLSSYNEQFF
>TRBD2|TRBJ2-1|NA|TRBV12-5
TGTGCTAGTGGTATGAATCGGGGGGATATATACAATGAGCAGTTCTTC
CASGMNRGDIYNEQFF
>NA|TRBJ2-2|once|TRBV5-1
TGCGCCAGCAGCTTGGAGACAGTTAACACCGGGGAGCTGTTTTTT
CASSLETVNTGELFF